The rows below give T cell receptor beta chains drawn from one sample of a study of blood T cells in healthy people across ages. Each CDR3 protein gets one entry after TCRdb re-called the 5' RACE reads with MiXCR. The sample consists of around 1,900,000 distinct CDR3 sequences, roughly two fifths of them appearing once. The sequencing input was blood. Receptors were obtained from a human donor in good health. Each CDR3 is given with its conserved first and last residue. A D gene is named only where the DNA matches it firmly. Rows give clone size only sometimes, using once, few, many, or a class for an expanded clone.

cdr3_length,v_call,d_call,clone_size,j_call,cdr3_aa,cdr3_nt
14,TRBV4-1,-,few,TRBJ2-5,CASSQGELQETQYF,TGCGCCAGCAGCCAAGGGGAGCTTCAGGAGACCCAGTACTTC
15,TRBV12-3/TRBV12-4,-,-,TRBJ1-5,CASSLQGSGSQPQHF,TGTGCCAGCAGTTTACAGGGGTCTGGGTCTCAGCCCCAGCATTTT
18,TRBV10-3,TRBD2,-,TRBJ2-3,CAISESKISGGSTDTQYF,TGTGCCATCAGTGAGTCGAAGATTAGCGGGGGCTCTACAGATACGCAGTATTTT
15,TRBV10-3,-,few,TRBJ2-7,CAISEAAGEGYEQYF,TGTGCCATCAGTGAGGCGGCAGGGGAGGGCTACGAGCAGTACTTC
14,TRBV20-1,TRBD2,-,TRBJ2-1,CSARDWGLGGEQFF,TGCAGTGCTAGAGATTGGGGACTAGGGGGTGAGCAGTTCTTC
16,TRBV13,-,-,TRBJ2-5,CASSFGRSTRGETQYF,TGTGCCAGCAGCTTCGGTCGGTCCACGAGGGGGGAGACCCAGTACTTC
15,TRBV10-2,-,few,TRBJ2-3,CASSWAGGNTDTQYF,TGCGCCAGCAGTTGGGCAGGGGGGAACACAGATACGCAGTATTTT
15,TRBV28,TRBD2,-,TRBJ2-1,CASSPGTSVDNEQFF,TGTGCCAGCAGCCCCGGGACTAGCGTCGACAATGAGCAGTTCTTC
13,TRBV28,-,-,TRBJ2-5,CASSLLAQVTQYF,TGTGCCAGTAGTTTATTAGCTCAGGTGACCCAGTACTTC
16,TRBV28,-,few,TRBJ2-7,CASERGAQGGVDEQYF,TGTGCCAGCGAACGTGGGGCTCAGGGGGGTGTCGACGAGCAGTACTTC
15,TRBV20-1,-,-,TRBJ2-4,CSARDHGGAENIQYF,TGCAGTGCTAGAGATCATGGGGGGGCCGAAAACATTCAGTACTTC
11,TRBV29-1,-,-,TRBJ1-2,CSFESGHGYTF,TGCAGCTTTGAGTCGGGGCACGGCTACACCTTC
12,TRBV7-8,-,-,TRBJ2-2,CASSHGVWELFF,TGTGCCAGCAGCCACGGGGTTTGGGAGCTGTTTTTT
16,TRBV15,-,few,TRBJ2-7,CATSRDRIVGSHEQYF,TGTGCCACCAGCAGAGATCGGATAGTCGGGTCCCACGAGCAGTACTTC
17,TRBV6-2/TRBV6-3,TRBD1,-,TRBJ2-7,CASIGGPGQGAHNEQYF,TGTGCCAGCATTGGGGGGCCGGGACAGGGGGCTCACAATGAGCAGTACTTC
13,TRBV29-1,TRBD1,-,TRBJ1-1,CSVRQGGDTEAFF,TGCAGCGTGAGACAGGGGGGAGACACTGAAGCTTTCTTT
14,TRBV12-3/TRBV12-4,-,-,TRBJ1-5,CASRQEGLGQPQHF,TGTGCCAGCAGGCAGGAGGGGTTAGGTCAGCCCCAGCATTTT
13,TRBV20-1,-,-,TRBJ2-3,CSASATSTDTQYF,TGCAGTGCGTCGGCCACCAGTACAGATACGCAGTATTTT
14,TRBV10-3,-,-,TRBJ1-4,CAIGPGRGNEKLFF,TGTGCCATCGGTCCGGGCAGGGGTAATGAAAAACTGTTTTTT
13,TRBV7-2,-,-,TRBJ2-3,CASSSLQADTQYF,TGTGCCAGCAGCTCATTGCAGGCAGATACGCAGTATTTT
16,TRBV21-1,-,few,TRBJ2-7,CASSKRGRGADYEQYF,TGTGCCAGCAGCAAAAGGGGCAGGGGGGCAGACTACGAGCAGTACTTC
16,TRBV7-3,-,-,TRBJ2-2,CASSLNPTPNTGELFF,TGTGCCAGCAGCTTAAATCCAACTCCGAACACCGGGGAGCTGTTTTTT
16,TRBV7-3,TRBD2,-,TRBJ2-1,CASSPEPGGQGNEQFF,TGTGCCAGCAGCCCGGAACCGGGGGGTCAGGGCAATGAGCAGTTCTTC
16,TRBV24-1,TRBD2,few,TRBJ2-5,CATSGATSGDGETQYF,TGTGCCACCAGTGGTGCGACTAGCGGTGATGGAGAGACCCAGTACTTC
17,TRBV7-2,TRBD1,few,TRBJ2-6,CASSLRDRYSGANALTF,TGTGCCAGCAGCTTAAGGGACAGGTACTCTGGGGCCAACGCCCTGACTTTC
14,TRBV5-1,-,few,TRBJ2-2,CASSLSGNTGELFF,TGTGCCAGCAGTTTATCGGGGAACACCGGGGAGCTGTTTTTT
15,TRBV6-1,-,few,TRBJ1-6,CASSEASAYNSPLHF,TGTGCCAGCAGTGAAGCCAGCGCCTATAATTCACCCCTCCACTTT
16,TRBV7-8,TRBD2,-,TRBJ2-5,CASSAGLAGAEETQYF,TGTGCCAGCAGCGCGGGACTAGCGGGGGCAGAGGAGACCCAGTACTTC
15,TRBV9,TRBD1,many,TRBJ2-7,CASSASGTGSYEQYF,TGTGCCAGCAGCGCCTCCGGGACAGGGTCCTACGAGCAGTACTTC
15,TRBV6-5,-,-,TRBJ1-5,CASSYSGQLNQPQHF,TGTGCCAGCAGTTACTCGGGGCAGCTCAATCAGCCCCAGCATTTT
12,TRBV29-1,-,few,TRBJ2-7,CSGTENSYEQYF,TGCAGCGGAACAGAGAACTCCTACGAGCAGTACTTC
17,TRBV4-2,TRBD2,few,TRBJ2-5,CASSHMTSGGDGETQYF,TGTGCCAGCAGCCATATGACTAGCGGGGGAGATGGGGAGACCCAGTACTTC
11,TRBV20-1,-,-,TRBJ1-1,CSAPASTEAFF,TGCAGTGCCCCGGCGAGCACTGAAGCTTTCTTT
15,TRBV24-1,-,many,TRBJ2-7,CATSGGSMTNYEQYF,TGTGCCACCAGTGGCGGCAGCATGACCAACTACGAGCAGTACTTC
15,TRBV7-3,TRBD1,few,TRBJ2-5,CASSFLSDRGETQYF,TGTGCCAGCAGCTTTCTCTCGGACAGGGGTGAGACCCAGTACTTC
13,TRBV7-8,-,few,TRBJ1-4,CASSLVEDEKLFF,TGTGCCAGCAGCTTAGTGGAGGATGAAAAACTGTTTTTT
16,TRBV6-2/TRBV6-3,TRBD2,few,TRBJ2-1,CASSYTPGGSYNEQFF,TGTGCCAGCAGCTACACCCCGGGGGGCTCCTACAATGAGCAGTTCTTC
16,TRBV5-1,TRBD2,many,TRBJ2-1,CASSFSGGFSYNEQFF,TGCGCCAGCAGCTTCAGCGGGGGGTTCTCCTACAATGAGCAGTTCTTC
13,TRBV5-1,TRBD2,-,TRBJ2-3,CASKSGGEDTQYF,TGCGCCAGCAAAAGCGGGGGGGAAGATACGCAGTATTTT
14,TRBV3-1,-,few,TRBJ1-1,CASTAGGRNTEAFF,TGTGCCAGCACCGCGGGGGGGCGAAACACTGAAGCTTTCTTT
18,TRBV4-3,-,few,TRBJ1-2,CASSQDGGGTAWVYGYTF,TGCGCCAGCAGCCAAGATGGTGGGGGTACCGCTTGGGTCTATGGCTACACCTTC
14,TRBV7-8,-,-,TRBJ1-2,CASSRTGWDYGYTF,TGTGCCAGCAGCCGTACAGGGTGGGACTATGGCTACACCTTC
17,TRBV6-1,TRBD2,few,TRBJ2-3,CASSISSGASVGDTQYF,TGTGCCAGCAGTATTTCGAGCGGGGCGTCTGTAGGAGATACGCAGTATTTT
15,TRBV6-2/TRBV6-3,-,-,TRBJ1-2,CASSQNGQILGGYTF,TGTGCCAGCAGTCAGAACGGACAGATCCTAGGTGGCTACACCTTC
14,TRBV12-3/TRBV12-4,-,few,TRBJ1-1,CASRERTENTEAFF,TGTGCCAGCAGGGAGAGGACAGAGAACACTGAAGCTTTCTTT
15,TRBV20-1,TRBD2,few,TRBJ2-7,CSAKTSGGASYEQYF,TGCAGTGCTAAGACTAGCGGGGGGGCGTCCTACGAGCAGTACTTC
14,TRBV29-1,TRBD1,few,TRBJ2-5,CSAEGALVLETQYF,TGCAGCGCCGAGGGGGCTCTAGTACTTGAGACCCAGTACTTC
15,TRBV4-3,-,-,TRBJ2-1,CASSQLQGTYNEQFF,TGCGCCAGCAGCCAGCTTCAGGGCACCTACAATGAGCAGTTCTTC
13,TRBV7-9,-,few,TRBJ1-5,CATNGDVNQPQHF,TGTGCCACCAATGGAGACGTTAATCAGCCCCAGCATTTT
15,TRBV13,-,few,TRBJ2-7,CASAASGGGGFEQYF,TGTGCCAGCGCGGCCAGCGGTGGAGGGGGTTTTGAGCAGTACTTC